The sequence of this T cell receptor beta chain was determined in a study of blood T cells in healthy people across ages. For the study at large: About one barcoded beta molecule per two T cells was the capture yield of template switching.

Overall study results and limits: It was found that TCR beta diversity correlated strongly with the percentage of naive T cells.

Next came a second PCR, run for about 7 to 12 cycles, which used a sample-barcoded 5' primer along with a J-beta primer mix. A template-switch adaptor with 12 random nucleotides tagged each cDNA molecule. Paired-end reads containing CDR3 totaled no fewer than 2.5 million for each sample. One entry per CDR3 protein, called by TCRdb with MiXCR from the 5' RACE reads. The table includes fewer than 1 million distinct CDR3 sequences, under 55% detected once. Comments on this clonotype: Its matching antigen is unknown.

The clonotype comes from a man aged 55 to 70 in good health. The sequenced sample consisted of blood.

The CDR3 sequence is CATHTMDYGYTF. Here the CDR3 DNA reads TGTGCCACCCATACCATGGACTATGGCTACACCTTC. The chain joins TRBV6-1 to TRBJ1-2; D is unclear. The V gene's germline CDR1 is MNHNS and CDR2 SASEGT. Trimming took off 10 bases at V and 3 bases at J, with 12 bases between the two ends. This CDR3 has 12 amino acids.